This T cell receptor (beta chain) came from a study of T cell responses to AZD1222 COVID-19 vaccine. Overall study: Second doses that came at about 4 or about 12 weeks were put together.

The CDR3 totals 16 residues. Trimming stripped 0 bases from V and 5 bases from J, with 16 bases between. From germline, CDR1 is MNHEY and CDR2 SVGEGT. Notes on this clone: Its antigen remains unknown.

Clones were read by immunoSEQ multiplex PCR, and TCRdb kept only the in-frame ones, dropping some. The repertoire consists of around 100,000 clones, with more than 85% occurring once and the leading ten covering roughly 1.2%. Study-wide results and limits: Repertoires were sampled only after the peak T cell response. Most donors were white British and more were female, and clonal diversity was possibly underestimated.

The starting material was peripheral blood, obtained on day 0 of AZD1222 vaccination. The receptor was isolated from an adult in good health. V gene TRBV6-2 or TRBV6-3 combines with J gene TRBJ1-1; D perhaps matches TRBD1 (5 bases). The CDR3 here is CASSYSTARWGTEAFF. The CDR3 DNA reads as TGTGCCAGCAGTTACTCGACGGCTCGGTGGGGGACTGAAGCTTTCTTT.